The 17 T cell receptor beta chains given below trace back to one sample, sequenced in a study of blood T cells in healthy people across ages. Together with a sample-barcoded 5' primer, a J-beta primer mix was included in a second PCR lasting about 6 to 11 cycles. TCRdb recomputed calls from the 5' RACE reads with MiXCR, one row per CDR3 protein. Of about 650,000 distinct CDR3 sequences listed, approximately 52% were seen once; the top ten hold roughly 14%. The sequenced sample consisted of blood. The receptors here all came from a woman older than 75 in good health.

As to this clonotype: A single base separates this from a much larger clone, so it may be a read error. The CDR3 end shows no conserved phenylalanine or tryptophan, and so a read error is likely. The V gene is TRBV24-1, the J gene TRBJ2-3; D gene uncertain. The V gene lost 6 bases and the J gene lost 1 base, with 13 bases spanning the gap. Germline loops: CDR1 KGHDR, CDR2 SFDVKD. This CDR3 has 15 amino acids. This CDR3 reads CATSRSQIGTDTQYY. DNA of the CDR3: TGTGCCACCAGTCGGTCCCAAATCGGCACAGATACGCAGTATTAT.

This clonotype was observed a few times. This rearrangement joins TRBV7-6 to TRBJ2-6; D is ambiguous. CDR1 is SGHVS and CDR2 is FNYEAQ in the germline V gene. The length of the CDR3 is 14 residues. V was cut by 1 base and J by 3 bases, with 4 bases left in between. The CDR3 here is CASSLVNGANVLTF. The CDR3 DNA reads as TGTGCCAGCAGCTTAGTAAATGGGGCCAACGTCCTGACTTTC.

This clonotype has only one observation. V gene TRBV3-1 combines with J gene TRBJ2-7; 10 nucleotides agree with TRBD1. The germline CDR1 and CDR2 sequences are LGHDT and YNNKEL (reference sequence). The trim removed 4 bases at V and 0 bases at J, leaving 6 bases unmatched. CDR3 size: 16 residues. The CDR3 nucleotides are TGTGCCAGCAGCCCACTATGGACAGGGGGCTCCTACGAGCAGTACTTC. Amino acids: CASSPLWTGGSYEQYF.

This clonotype was seen only once. CDR3 residues: CTSSPRTGRVEKLFF. The CDR3 nucleotides are TGTACCAGCAGCCCCCGGACAGGGCGAGTGGAAAAACTGTTTTTT. J is TRBJ1-4 and V is TRBV7-2; TRBD1 matches at 8 bases. V trimming: 5 bases; J trimming: 8 bases; junction bases outside the gene matches: 10. Germline V gene lookup returns CDR1 SGHTA and CDR2 FQGNSA. CDR3 length equals 15 residues.

This clonotype was seen just once. The chain links TRBV20-1 to TRBJ2-7; no clear D gene. Germline V lookup: CDR1 DFQATT, CDR2 SNEGSKA (reference sequence). This CDR3 comprises 13 residues. Trimming shortened V by 1 base and J by 0 bases, and 7 bases separated the two germline ends. CDR3 DNA: TGCAGTGCTAGAGGGGCTTACTCCTACGAGCAGTACTTC. Its translation is CSARGAYSYEQYF.

This rearrangement joins TRBV7-2 to TRBJ2-4; a possible D gene is TRBD2 (8 bases). Gene TRBJ2-7 matches the end of the DNA better, so the J call may be wrong. Looked up from germline, CDR1 is SGHTA and CDR2 is FQGNSA. This CDR3 spans 15 amino acids. As DNA, the CDR3 is TGTGCCAGCAGGCGGGGGGACAGAGTTACCTACGAGCAGTACTTC. It translates to CASRRGDRVTYEQYF.

Concerning this clonotype itself: Given a much more abundant clone one base away, this may be a read error. CDR3 sequence reads: CASSPGVGSVHEQYF. CDR3 nucleotide sequence: TGTGCCAGCTCACCGGGGGTAGGGTCTGTCCATGAGCAGTACTTC. The chain has TRBV18 and TRBJ2-5; D tentatively fits TRBD1 or TRBD2 (5 bases each). Looked up from germline, CDR1 is KGHSH and CDR2 is LQKENI. Trimming stripped 3 bases from V and 11 bases from J, with 22 bases between. The CDR3 has 15 residues.

CDR3 sequence (DNA): TGTGCCAGCAGCCCAGGGACTAGCGGGATTTGGTCCTACAATGAGCAGTACTTC. This translates into CASSPGTSGIWSYNEQYF. The chain couples TRBV12-3 or TRBV12-4 to TRBJ2-5, with 13 bases fitting TRBD2. The trim removed 6 bases at V and 11 bases at J, leaving 21 bases unmatched. This CDR3 is 18 amino acids long.

For this clonotype: A much larger clone lies a single base off, so this may be a read error. The chain uses TRBV6-1 and TRBJ2-5, with 11 bases lining up with TRBD2. Germline V gene lookup returns CDR1 MNHNS and CDR2 SASEGT. The CDR3 sequence is 14 residues long. The V segment lost 7 bases and the J segment 11 bases; nucleotides outside the gene matches: 12. In DNA, the CDR3 is TGTGCCAGCATCCAAGGGACTAGCGGCGATGAGCAGTACTTC. Protein product: CASIQGTSGDEQYF.

This chain connects TRBV27 to TRBJ2-1; D call uncertain. V was trimmed by 5 bases and J by 7 bases, leaving 18 bases between them. CDR3 length: 15 residues. Germline assignment: CDR1 MNHEY and CDR2 SMNVEV (reference sequence). The CDR3 coding sequence is TGTGCCAGCAGTCCTCCCCTCGCCCGGACGAATGAGCAGTTCTTC. This encodes CASSPPLARTNEQFF.

This chain connects TRBV4-2 to TRBJ2-2; D might be TRBD2 (5 bases). The V and J ends lost 0 bases and 6 bases respectively, with 8 bases between them. The CDR3 sequence is 14 residues long. Germline V gives CDR1 LGHNA, CDR2 YNFKEQ. As DNA, the CDR3 is TGTGCCAGCAGCCAAGATTTGAGGGCCGGGGAGCTGTTTTTT. Protein: CASSQDLRAGELFF.

This clonotype was recorded many times. This chain uses TRBV20-1 with TRBJ2-5; 10 bases fit TRBD2. TRBJ2-7 matches the DNA end more closely, so the J call is doubtful. In germline, CDR1 is DFQATT, CDR2 SNEGSKA (reference sequence). The CDR3 is made up of 16 amino acids. CDR3 sequence: CSARDHRASGSYEQYF. CDR3 bases: TGCAGTGCTAGAGACCACCGGGCTAGCGGGAGTTACGAGCAGTACTTC.

This clonotype was observed many times. The chain recombines TRBV7-2 with TRBJ1-2; D perhaps matches TRBD1 (5 bases). The CDR3 spans 12 residues. In germline, CDR1 is SGHTA, CDR2 FQGNSA. The V gene lost 5 bases and the J gene lost 7 bases, with 11 bases spanning the gap. The CDR3 is CASSRRGLGYTF. The CDR3 DNA sequence: TGTGCCAGCAGCCGGAGGGGTCTTGGCTACACCTTC.

This chain uses TRBV5-1 with TRBJ1-2; possible D gene TRBD1, 6 bases. The CDR3 consists of 16 residues. V gave up 4 bases and J gave up 0 bases, with 16 bases separating them. Germline V gives CDR1 SGHRS, CDR2 YFSETQ. CDR3 sequence reads: CASSAGDTRANYGYTF. The CDR3 DNA follows: TGCGCCAGCAGCGCCGGGGACACGAGAGCTAACTATGGCTACACCTTC.

This clonotype came up a few times. One base away lies a much larger clone, so this may be a sequencing read error. CDR3 in DNA: TGCAGTGCAGCCGGGACTAGCGGGAGGCTCGCGAATGAGCGGTTCTTC. Its translation is CSAAGTSGRLANERFF. The chain links TRBV20-1 to TRBJ2-1; the match to TRBD2 covers 15 bases. CDR3 length: 16 amino acids. CDR1 DFQATT and CDR2 SNEGSKA come from the germline V gene (reference sequence).

The V and J genes are TRBV28 and TRBJ2-4; weak D call: TRBD2 (5 bases). Trimming shortened V by 5 bases and J by 3 bases, and 14 bases separated the two germline ends. This CDR3 is built from 15 residues. Germline CDR1 MDHEN, CDR2 SYDVKM. CDR3 sequence (DNA): TGTGCCAGCAGTGCCCCGGGAAGTGGCAAAAACATTCAGTACTTC. Protein sequence: CASSAPGSGKNIQYF.

This clonotype has at least ten counts. The chain links TRBV29-1 to TRBJ2-7; 7 positions agree with TRBD2. Germline V gene lookup returns CDR1 SQVTM and CDR2 ANQGSEA. V shed 4 bases and J 9 bases; nucleotides not matched to a gene: 3. The CDR3 is made up of 10 amino acids. CDR3 sequence (DNA): TGCAGCGTTGGGACTAGTTTGCAGTACTTC. Translating gives CSVGTSLQYF.